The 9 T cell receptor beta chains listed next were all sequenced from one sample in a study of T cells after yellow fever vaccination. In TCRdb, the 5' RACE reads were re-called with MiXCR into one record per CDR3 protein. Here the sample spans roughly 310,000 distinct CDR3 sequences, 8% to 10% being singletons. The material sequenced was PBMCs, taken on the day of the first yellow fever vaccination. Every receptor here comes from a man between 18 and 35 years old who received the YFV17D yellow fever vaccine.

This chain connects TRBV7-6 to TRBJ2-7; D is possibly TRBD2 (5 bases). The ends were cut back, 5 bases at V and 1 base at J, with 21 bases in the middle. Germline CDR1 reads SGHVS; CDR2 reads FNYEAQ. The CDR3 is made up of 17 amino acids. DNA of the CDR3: TGTGCCAGCAGCCCCCGTAGATTAGGGAGAAAATCCTACGAGCAGTACTTC. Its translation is CASSPRRLGRKSYEQYF.

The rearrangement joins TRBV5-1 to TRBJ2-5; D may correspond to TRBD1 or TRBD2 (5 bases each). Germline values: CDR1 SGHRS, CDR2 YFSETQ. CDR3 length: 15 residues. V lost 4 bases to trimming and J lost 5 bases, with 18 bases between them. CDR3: CASSIGAGRAETQYF. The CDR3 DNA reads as TGCGCCAGCAGCATAGGGGCCGGGCGGGCCGAGACCCAGTACTTC. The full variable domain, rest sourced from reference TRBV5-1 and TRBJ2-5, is KAGVTQTPRYLIKTRGQQVTLSCSPISGHRSVSWYQQTPGQGLQFLFEYFSETQRNKGNFPGRFSGRQFSNSRSEMNVSTLELGDSALYLCASSIGAGRAETQYFGPGTRLLVL.

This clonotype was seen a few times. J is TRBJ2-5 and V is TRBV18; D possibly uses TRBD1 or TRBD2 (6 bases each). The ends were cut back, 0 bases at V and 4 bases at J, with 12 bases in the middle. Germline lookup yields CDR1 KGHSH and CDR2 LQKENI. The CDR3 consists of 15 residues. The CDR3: CASSPPEQGGETQYF. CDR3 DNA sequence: TGTGCCAGCTCACCACCGGAACAGGGAGGAGAGACCCAGTACTTC.

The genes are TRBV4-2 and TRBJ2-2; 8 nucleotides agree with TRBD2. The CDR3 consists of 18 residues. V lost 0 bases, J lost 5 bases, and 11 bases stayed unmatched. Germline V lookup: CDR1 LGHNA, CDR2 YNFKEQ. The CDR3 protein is CASSQESSKRGGTGELFF. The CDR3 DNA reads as TGTGCCAGCAGCCAAGAATCGAGCAAACGGGGGGGGACCGGGGAGCTGTTTTTT.

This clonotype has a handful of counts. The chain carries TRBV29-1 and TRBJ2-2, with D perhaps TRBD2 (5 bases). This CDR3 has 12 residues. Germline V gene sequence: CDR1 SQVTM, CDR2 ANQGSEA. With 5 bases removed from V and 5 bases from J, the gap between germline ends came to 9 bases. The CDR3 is CSVSGWTGELFF. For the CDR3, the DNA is TGCAGCGTTTCGGGATGGACCGGGGAGCTGTTTTTT.

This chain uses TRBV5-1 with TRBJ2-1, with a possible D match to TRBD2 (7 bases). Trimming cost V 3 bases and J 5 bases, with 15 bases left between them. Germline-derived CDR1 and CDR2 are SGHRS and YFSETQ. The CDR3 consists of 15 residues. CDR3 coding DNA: TGCGCCAGCAGCTCAGGCCGGGGGGCCGACAATGAGCAGTTCTTC. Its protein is CASSSGRGADNEQFF.

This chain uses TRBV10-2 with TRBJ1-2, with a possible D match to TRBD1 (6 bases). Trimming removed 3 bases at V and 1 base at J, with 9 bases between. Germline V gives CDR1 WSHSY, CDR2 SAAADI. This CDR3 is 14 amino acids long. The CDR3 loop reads CASSEGQINYGYTF. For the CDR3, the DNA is TGCGCCAGCAGTGAAGGACAGATTAACTATGGCTACACCTTC.

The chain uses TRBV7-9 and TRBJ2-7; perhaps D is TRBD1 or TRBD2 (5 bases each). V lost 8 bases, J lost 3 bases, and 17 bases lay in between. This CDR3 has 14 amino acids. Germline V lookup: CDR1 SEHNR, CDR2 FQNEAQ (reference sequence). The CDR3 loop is CASALGTVSYEQYF. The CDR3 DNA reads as TGTGCCAGCGCCTTAGGGACGGTGAGCTACGAGCAGTACTTC.

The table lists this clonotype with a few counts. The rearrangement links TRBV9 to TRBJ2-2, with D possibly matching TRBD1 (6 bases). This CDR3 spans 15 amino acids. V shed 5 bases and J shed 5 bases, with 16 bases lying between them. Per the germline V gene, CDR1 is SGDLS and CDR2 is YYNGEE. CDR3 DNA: TGTGCCAGCAGAAGTTCAGGGGTGGGGACCGGGGAGCTGTTTTTT. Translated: CASRSSGVGTGELFF. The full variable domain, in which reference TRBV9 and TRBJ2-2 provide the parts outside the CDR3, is DSGVTQTPKHLITATGQRVTLRCSPRSGDLSVYWYQQSLDQGLQFLIQYYNGEERAKGNILERFSAQQFPDLHSELNLSSLELGDSALYFCASRSSGVGTGELFFGEGSRLTVL.